This TCR beta chain was recovered during a study of shared clonotypes between healthy human individuals. Regarding the study as a whole: Larger estimated richness was generally recorded for naive subsets relative to memory subsets.

As to this clone: The antigen is unknown.

CDR3 size: 14 residues. With 6 bases removed from V and 3 bases from J, the gap between germline ends came to 15 bases. CDR1 SGHAT and CDR2 FQNNGV come from the germline V gene. Terminally differentiated effector memory CD45RA+ cells were left out of the naive CD8 fraction, which was CD45RO-negative and positively selected for CCR7. Each PCR replicate from the sorted subsets contained 200 to 250 ng DNA, which is 25,000 to 30,000 T cell genomes. Sequencing was performed with immunoSEQ multiplex PCR; in TCRdb, only in-frame clones are kept and a portion is missing. The sample holds about 2.2 million clones, over 85% seen once.

The sequenced sample was naive CD8+ T cells from PBMCs. The V and J genes are TRBV11-2 and TRBJ2-7; TRBD1 might be the D (6 bases). This TCR was recovered from a man between 18 and 29 years old in good health. Some clones in this sample may be carry-over from other donors' samples. The CDR3 DNA sequence: TGTGCCAGCAGTTATCAGGGGCCTCACTACGAGCAGTACTTC. It specifies CASSYQGPHYEQYF.